The entry that follows covers one T cell receptor (beta chain) sequence. This specimen comes from a study of blood T cell repertoires in COVID-19. Study information: Samples taken during acute and convalescent COVID-19 were collected in the United States, Italy and Spain. PBMCs, B-cell-depleted T cells, or T cells provided the cDNA or gDNA that made up the material.

Source study methods: Nucleated cell number was recorded as an estimate derived from reference gene primer amplification. Measured with immunoSEQ multiplex PCR; TCRdb has only the in-frame clones, and not every one. The V and J calls and clone size are taken from that table; D and trimming were inferred from the DNA. This sample carries 100,000 to 150,000 clones, about 83% of them seen once, and the ten largest clones take approximately 2%. V was pared by 4 bases and J by 2 bases, with 4 bases of the junction left unmatched. The CDR3 loop spans 15 amino acids. Looked up from germline, CDR1 is SGHRS and CDR2 is YFSETQ.

The genes are TRBV5-1 and TRBJ2-5; 11 bases map to TRBD2. The sequencing input was peripheral blood. This TCR was sampled from a woman between 50 and 59 years old with acute or convalescent COVID-19. DNA for the CDR3: TGCGCCAGCAGCGCAGGGACTAGCGGACAAGAGACCCAGTACTTC. Translated, it gives CASSAGTSGQETQYF.